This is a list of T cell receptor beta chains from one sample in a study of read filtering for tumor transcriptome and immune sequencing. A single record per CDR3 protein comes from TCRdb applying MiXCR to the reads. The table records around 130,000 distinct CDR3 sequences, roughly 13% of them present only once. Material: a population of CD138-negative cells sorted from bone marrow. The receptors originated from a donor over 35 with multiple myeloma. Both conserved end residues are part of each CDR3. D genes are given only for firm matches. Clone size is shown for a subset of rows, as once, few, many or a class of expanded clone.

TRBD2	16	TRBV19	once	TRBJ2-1	CASSIEAGGLRRRQFF	TGTGCCAGTAGTATAGAAGCGGGAGGCCTTAGGCGTAGGCAGTTCTTC
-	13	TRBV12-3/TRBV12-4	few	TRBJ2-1	CASMKGGYNEQFF	TGTGCCAGCATGAAGGGGGGGTACAATGAGCAGTTCTTC
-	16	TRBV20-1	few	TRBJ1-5	CSALPDGQNLLQPRHF	TGCAGTGCTCTACCCGACGGACAGAACTTGCTGCAGCCCCGGCATTTT
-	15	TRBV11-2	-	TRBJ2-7	CASSLGWDPSYEQYF	TGTGCCAGCAGCTTAGGTTGGGACCCCAGCTACGAGCAGTACTTC
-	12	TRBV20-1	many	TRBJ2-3	CSASPETDTQYF	TGCAGTGCTAGTCCAGAGACAGATACGCAGTATTTT
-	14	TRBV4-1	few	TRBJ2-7	CASSHVVGAHEQYF	TGCGCCAGCAGCCACGTCGTGGGCGCCCACGAGCAGTACTTC
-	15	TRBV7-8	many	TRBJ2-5	CASSPPGLPQETQYF	TGTGCCAGCAGCCCGCCGGGACTTCCACAAGAGACCCAGTACTTC
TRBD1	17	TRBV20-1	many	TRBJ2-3	CSDRRPGQGAQLDTQYF	TGCAGTGACCGACGCCCGGGACAGGGGGCGCAACTAGATACGCAGTATTTT
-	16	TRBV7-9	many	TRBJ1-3	CASSLQGSGSGNTIYF	TGTGCCAGCAGCTTACAGGGGAGCGGCTCTGGAAACACCATATATTTT
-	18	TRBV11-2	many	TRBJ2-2	CASSLGPTRGGFTGELFF	TGTGCCAGCAGCTTAGGCCCCACGAGGGGCGGTTTCACCGGGGAGCTGTTTTTT
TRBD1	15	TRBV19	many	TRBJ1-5	CASSRTGKGNQPQHF	TGTGCCAGTAGTAGGACAGGGAAGGGCAATCAGCCCCAGCATTTT
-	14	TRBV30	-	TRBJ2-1	CAWSGQPSYNGQFF	TGTGCCTGGAGTGGACAGCCCTCCTACAATGGGCAGTTCTTC
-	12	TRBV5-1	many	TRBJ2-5	CASRVGQETQYF	TGCGCCAGCCGAGTTGGGCAAGAGACCCAGTACTTC
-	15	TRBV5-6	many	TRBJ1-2	CASSLIGQGAYGYTF	TGTGCCAGCAGCTTGATCGGCCAGGGCGCCTATGGCTACACCTTC
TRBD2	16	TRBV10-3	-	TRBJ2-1	CAISEYPSGIYNEQFF	TGTGCCATCAGTGAGTATCCTAGCGGGATCTACAATGAGCAGTTCTTC
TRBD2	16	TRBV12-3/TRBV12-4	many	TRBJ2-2	CASRWGTSGGTGELFF	TGTGCCAGCAGATGGGGCACTAGCGGGGGCACCGGGGAGCTGTTTTTT
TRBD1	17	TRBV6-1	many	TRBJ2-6	CASWGQGTAAGANVLTF	TGTGCCAGCTGGGGACAGGGGACGGCTGCTGGGGCCAACGTCCTGACTTTC
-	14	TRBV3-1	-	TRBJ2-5	CASSQGVSQETQYF	TGTGCCAGCAGCCAAGGGGTCAGTCAAGAGACCCAGTACTTC
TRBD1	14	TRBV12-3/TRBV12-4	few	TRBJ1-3	CASTPQGSGNTIYF	TGTGCCAGCACCCCACAGGGGTCTGGAAACACCATATATTTT
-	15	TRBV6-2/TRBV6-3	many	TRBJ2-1	CASSYRMTGYNEQFF	TGTGCCAGCAGTTACCGGATGACAGGTTACAATGAGCAGTTCTTC
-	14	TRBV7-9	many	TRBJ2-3	CASSDTRASDTQYF	TGTGCCAGCAGCGACACTAGGGCGTCAGATACGCAGTATTTT
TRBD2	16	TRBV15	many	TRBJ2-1	CATSPRTSGRYNEQFF	TGTGCCACCAGCCCTCGGACTAGCGGGAGGTATAATGAGCAGTTCTTC
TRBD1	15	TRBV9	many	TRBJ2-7	CASSVATGGFYEQYF	TGTGCCAGCAGCGTAGCTACAGGGGGGTTCTACGAGCAGTACTTC
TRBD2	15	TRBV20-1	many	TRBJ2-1	CSARREGRGHNEQFF	TGCAGTGCTAGAAGGGAGGGCCGCGGCCACAATGAGCAGTTCTTC
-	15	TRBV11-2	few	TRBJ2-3	CASSSPGHPTDTQYF	TGTGCCAGCAGCTCCCCGGGACACCCCACAGATACGCAGTATTTT
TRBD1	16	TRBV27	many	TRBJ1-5	CASSMRGGDSNQPQHF	TGTGCCAGCAGTATGAGAGGGGGCGACAGCAATCAGCCCCAGCATTTT
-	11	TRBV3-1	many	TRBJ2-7	CASSHGGEQYF	TGTGCCAGCAGCCATGGGGGCGAGCAGTACTTC
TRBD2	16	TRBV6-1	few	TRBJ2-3	CASSRTSGIGTDTQYF	TGTGCCAGCAGCAGAACTAGCGGGATCGGCACAGATACGCAGTATTTT
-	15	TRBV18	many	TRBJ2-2	CASSPDGANTGELFF	TGTGCCAGCTCACCAGACGGAGCGAACACCGGGGAGCTGTTTTTT
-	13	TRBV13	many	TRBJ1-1	CASTKRDYTEAFF	TGTGCCAGCACCAAGAGGGATTACACTGAAGCTTTCTTT
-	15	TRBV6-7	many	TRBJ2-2	CASSYRESYTGELFF	TGTGCCAGCAGTTACAGGGAGTCGTACACCGGGGAGCTGTTTTTT
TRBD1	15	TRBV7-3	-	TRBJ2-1	CASSYRDRGYNEQFF	TGTGCCAGCAGCTATAGGGACAGGGGGTACAATGAGCAGTTCTTC
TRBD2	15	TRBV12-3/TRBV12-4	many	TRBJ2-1	CASIRTSGGYNEQFF	TGTGCCAGCATTCGGACTAGCGGAGGGTACAATGAGCAGTTCTTC
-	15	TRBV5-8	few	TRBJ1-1	CASSGGWGVGTEAFF	TGTGCCAGCAGCGGTGGTTGGGGGGTCGGCACTGAAGCTTTCTTT
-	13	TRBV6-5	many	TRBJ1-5	CASSYSRDQPQHF	TGTGCCAGCAGTTACTCCAGGGATCAGCCCCAGCATTTT
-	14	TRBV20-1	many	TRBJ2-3	CSARGVSRQDTQYF	TGCAGTGCTAGGGGGGTTAGCCGTCAGGATACGCAGTATTTT
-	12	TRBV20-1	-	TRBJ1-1	CSARPRGAIAFF	TGCAGTGCTAGACCCCGGGGGGCCATAGCTTTCTTT
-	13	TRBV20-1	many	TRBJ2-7	CSARGLSDYEQYF	TGCAGTGCTAGAGGGCTTAGCGACTACGAGCAGTACTTC
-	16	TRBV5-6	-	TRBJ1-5	CASSRVDRIWNQPQHF	TGTGCCAGCAGCAGAGTCGACAGGATTTGGAATCAGCCCCAGCATTTT
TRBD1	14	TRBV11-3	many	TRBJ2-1	CASSLVGTGDFQFF	TGTGCCAGCAGCTTAGTTGGGACAGGGGACTTTCAGTTCTTC
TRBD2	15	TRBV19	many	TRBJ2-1	CASISSAGGPGEQFF	TGTGCCAGTATTTCCTCCGCGGGAGGGCCGGGTGAGCAGTTCTTC
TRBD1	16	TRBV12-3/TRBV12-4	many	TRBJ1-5	CASSWTGSGDNQPQHF	TGTGCCAGCAGTTGGACAGGGAGTGGGGACAATCAGCCCCAGCATTTT
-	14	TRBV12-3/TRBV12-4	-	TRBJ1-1	CASTLTVMNTEAFF	TGTGCCAGCACCCTTACAGTAATGAACACTGAAGCTTTCTTT
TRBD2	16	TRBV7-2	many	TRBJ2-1	CASSSLAGGLYNEQFF	TGTGCCAGCAGCTCCCTAGCGGGAGGCCTTTACAATGAGCAGTTCTTC
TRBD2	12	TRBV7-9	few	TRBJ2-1	CASSFSSGTPFF	TGTGCCAGCAGCTTTTCTAGCGGGACACCGTTCTTC